The 26 T cell receptor beta chains presented below share a single source sample, sequenced in a study of tumor-infiltrating lymphocytes in glioblastoma multiforme. Multiple V-beta primers and a C-beta primer amplified TCRB from RNA. Via MiXCR, TCRdb re-called the multiplex PCR reads, giving one row per CDR3 protein. Of some 10,000 distinct CDR3 sequences detected, over 60% appear once; the ten largest clones hold 40%. Source material: brain tumor tissue. The receptors shown here come from a male donor with glioblastoma.

Concerning this clonotype itself: At one end, the junction sequence differs from germline, possibly due to a read error. The rearrangement links TRBV5-5 to TRBJ2-1; 8 nucleotides match TRBD2. Germline lookup yields CDR1 SGHKS and CDR2 YYEKEE (reference sequence). The CDR3 length is 20 residues. In nucleotides, the CDR3 is TGTGCCAACAGATCTACCGGGACTAGTGGCCTAGCGGAAATATACATTGAGCAGTTCTTC. Translated, it gives CANRSTGTSGLAEIYIEQFF.

On this clonotype itself: The CDR3 end shows no conserved phenylalanine or tryptophan, and so a read error is likely. The chain has TRBV5-1 and TRBJ2-7; 11 bases align to TRBD1. Germline CDR1 and CDR2: SGHRS and YFSETQ. This CDR3 comprises 15 residues. CDR3 bases: TGCGCCAGAAGCTTTGGGACCGGGACAGGGGGAGAGCAGTACCTC. Amino acids: CARSFGTGTGGEQYL.

The V and J genes are TRBV6-1 and TRBJ1-5; D not resolved. Looked up from germline, CDR1 is MNHNS and CDR2 is SASEGT. V was pared by 2 bases and J by 0 bases, with 11 bases between. The CDR3 totals 16 residues. The CDR3 is CASSEQTAFSNQPQHF. The CDR3 nucleotides are TGTGCCAGCAGTGAACAAACAGCTTTTAGCAATCAGCCCCAGCATTTT.

On this clonotype: One end of the junction is discordant with germline, which a read error may explain. The chain has TRBV29-1 and TRBJ2-7, with TRBD2 as a possible D gene (6 bases). CDR1 is SQVTM and CDR2 is ANQGSEA in the germline V gene. The CDR3 is made up of 16 amino acids. DNA for the CDR3: TGCAGCGTCGAAGAGGCGGGAAATCAGCCGTCCCGTGAGCAGTGCTTC. This codes for CSVEEAGNQPSREQCF.

CDR3 nucleotides: TGCAGCGTTGCCAGGGGCGGAGGGGACACTGAAGCTTTCTTT. It translates to CSVARGGGDTEAFF. V and J are TRBV29-1 and TRBJ1-1, with D maybe TRBD1 (6 bases). Germline V gives CDR1 SQVTM, CDR2 ANQGSEA. This CDR3 spans 14 amino acids. Between the trimmed V and J ends, which lost 4 bases and 3 bases, there was a span of 15 bases.

A few counts support this clonotype. The V call is TRBV4-1, the J call TRBJ2-2; the match to TRBD2 covers 8 bases. V trimming: 0 bases; J trimming: 4 bases; junction bases outside the gene matches: 7. Germline V gene sequence: CDR1 MGHRA, CDR2 YSYEKL. The CDR3 is 17 amino acids. The CDR3 DNA sequence: TGCGCCAGCAGCCAAGATTGGCCAGCGGGGGTCACCGGGGAGCTGTTTTTT. Translation: CASSQDWPAGVTGELFF.

This chain links TRBV6-2 or TRBV6-3 with TRBJ2-3; no definite D call. V gave up 6 bases and J gave up 2 bases, with 12 bases separating them. This CDR3 contains 14 residues. Germline-derived CDR1 and CDR2 are MNHEY and SVGEGT. The CDR3 spells CASRTRPYTDTQYF. Here the CDR3 DNA reads TGTGCCAGCAGGACGAGACCGTACACAGATACGCAGTATTTT.

In its sample, this clonotype was seen many times. This chain connects TRBV21-1 to TRBJ2-4; the table's D call TRBD1 went unverified against the DNA. TRBV21-1 has pseudogene status. The CDR3 totals 16 residues. As DNA, the CDR3 is TGTGCCAGCAGCAAAGGGGACACAGGGCTTAAAAACATTCAGTACTTC. Residues: CASSKGDTGLKNIQYF.

This chain connects TRBV11-2 to TRBJ2-1; D call uncertain. The CDR3 consists of 13 residues. Trimming took off 0 bases at V and 15 bases at J, with 15 bases between the two ends. Per the germline V gene, CDR1 is SGHAT and CDR2 is FQNNGV. The CDR3 bases are TGTGCCAGCAGCTTAGATTGGGTGAATGAGGCGTTCTTC. Its protein is CASSLDWVNEAFF.

Concerning this clonotype itself: The junction does not match germline at one end; this may be a read error. This sequence joins TRBV19 and TRBJ2-1, with D possibly being TRBD1 or TRBD2 (5 bases each). The CDR3 loop spans 14 amino acids. Germline V gene data show CDR1 as LNHDA and CDR2 as SQIVND (reference sequence). CDR3 nucleotides: TGTGCCAGTAGTGTTAGGCTAGATGGGGGTGAGCGGTTCTTC. As protein: CASSVRLDGGERFF.

Note on this clonotype: The junction and the germline gene differ at one end; a read error may be behind it. The chain employs TRBV5-1 and TRBJ2-3; D gene uncertain. In germline, CDR1 is SGHRS, CDR2 YFSETQ. CDR3 length equals 14 residues. The CDR3: CASSQDRHADTQCF. CDR3 DNA sequence: TGCGCCAGCAGCCAGGACCGACATGCAGATACGCAGTGTTTT.

The chain employs TRBV20-1 and TRBJ2-5, with 9 bases fitting TRBD2. The CDR3 runs 16 residues. In germline, CDR1 is DFQATT, CDR2 SNEGSKA (reference sequence). The V segment lost 5 bases and the J segment 5 bases; nucleotides outside the gene matches: 15. CDR3 nucleotide sequence: TGCAGTGCTCATATCTGGGAGCGGGGGGCCCGGGAGACCCAGTACTTC. Its translation is CSAHIWERGARETQYF.

By its share, this clonotype is medium-sized (0.01 to 0.1%). V and J are TRBV4-1 and TRBJ2-3; D is undetermined. V was shortened by 1 base and J by 0 bases, with 14 bases between the two germline ends. The germline CDR1 and CDR2 sequences are MGHRA and YSYEKL. The CDR3 contains 17 residues. The CDR3 is CASSQALGSTSTDTQYF. For the CDR3, the DNA is TGCGCCAGCAGCCAAGCCTTGGGCAGTACTAGCACAGATACGCAGTATTTT.

This clonotype was recorded a few times. V is TRBV11-3 and J is TRBJ2-2; D is uncertain. V gave up 3 bases and J gave up 0 bases, with 5 bases separating them. The CDR3 is made up of 14 amino acids. Per germline, CDR1 SGHNT and CDR2 YENEEA. The CDR3 nucleotides read TGTGCCAGCAGCTTCGGAGCGAACACCGGGGAGCTGTTTTTT. This sequence encodes CASSFGANTGELFF.

On this clonotype: The conserved phenylalanine or tryptophan is not found at the CDR3 terminus, so this likely reflects a read error. It is unclear where the CDR3 begins or ends on the DNA, so no DNA is shown, and the CDR3 is as TCRdb lists it. The chain employs TRBV4-1 and TRBJ2-3. Germline-derived CDR1 and CDR2 are MGHRA and YSYEKL. The CDR3 is 14 amino acids long, termini counted. The CDR3 here is CASSQTAITDTQCS.

As to this clonotype: An end of the junction differs from the germline gene, which may be a read error. The chain links TRBV6-1 to TRBJ2-1; the D is unclear. CDR3 length: 15 amino acids. In germline, CDR1 is MNHNS, CDR2 SASEGT. CDR3 residues: CASNEEVVAYNEHFF. The CDR3 DNA is TGTGCAAGCAATGAAGAAGTCGTAGCATACAATGAGCATTTCTTC.

As concerns this clonotype: This may stem from a read error, because a much larger clone lies one nucleotide away. The V call is TRBV27, the J call TRBJ2-2; D not resolved. CDR3 length: 13 amino acids. Looked up from germline, CDR1 is MNHEY and CDR2 is SMNVEV (reference sequence). The CDR3 reads CAGSFWNTGELFF. CDR3 sequence (DNA): TGTGCCGGCAGTTTTTGGAACACCGGGGAGCTGTTTTTT.

Judged by abundance, this clonotype is medium-sized. The rearrangement links TRBV5-8 to TRBJ2-1; TRBD2 matches 9 bases. Germline CDR1 reads SGHTS; CDR2 reads YDEGEE. V gave up 2 bases and J gave up 8 bases; unmatched junction bases: 8. The CDR3 is 15 amino acids. The CDR3 reads CASSFRVAGADEQFF. The CDR3, as DNA: TGTGCCAGCAGCTTCAGGGTAGCGGGAGCTGATGAGCAGTTCTTC.

This clonotype appeared a few times. The CDR3 DNA sequence: TGTGCCAGCAGCTTAGGTACGGCAGCCAAACAAGAGACCCAGTACTTC. This encodes CASSLGTAAKQETQYF. The chain is built from TRBV11-2 and TRBJ2-5, with unresolved D. V lost 1 base and J 2 bases, leaving 14 bases between the germline ends. Germline V lookup: CDR1 SGHAT, CDR2 FQNNGV. The CDR3 totals 16 residues.

A note on this clonotype: One junction end does not reproduce the germline sequence, and a read error may be involved. This chain connects TRBV5-1 to TRBJ1-1; D call uncertain. The CDR3 is 14 amino acids. The germline CDR1 and CDR2 sequences are SGHRS and YFSETQ. The CDR3: CASSLAGRYTEAFF. The CDR3 bases are TGCGCCAGCAGCTTGGCCGGGCGTTACACTGAAGCCTTCTTT.

V is TRBV6-2 or TRBV6-3 and J is TRBJ2-7; the match to TRBD1 covers 9 bases. CDR3 size: 15 residues. Germline CDR1 is MNHEY and CDR2 is SVGEGT. With 5 bases clipped from V and 5 bases from J, the junction kept 10 bases outside the gene matches. For the CDR3, the DNA is TGTGCCAGCAGTGAGGGGACAGGGAAAAGCCACGAGCAGTACTTC. Its protein is CASSEGTGKSHEQYF.

For this clonotype: Likely a read error: the CDR3 ends without its conserved phenylalanine or tryptophan. It is unclear where the CDR3 begins or ends on the DNA, so no DNA is shown, and the CDR3 is as TCRdb lists it. The rearrangement links TRBV4-1 to TRBJ1-1. The CDR3 extends over 17 residues, inclusive of both ends. Germline CDR1 MGHRA, CDR2 YSYEKL. CDR3 protein: CASGQDEWSVTVTEALL.

Note on this clonotype: A much larger clone sits a single nucleotide away, making a read error possible. This chain uses TRBV29-1 with TRBJ2-3; D unresolved. V was cut by 8 bases and J by 8 bases, with 11 bases left in between. The CDR3 has 10 amino acids. Germline CDR1 is SQVTM and CDR2 is ANQGSEA. The CDR3, as DNA: TGCAGCAGCCTGACTGGTACGCAGTATTTT. Its protein is CSSLTGTQYF.

A few counts support this clonotype. Without the conserved terminal phenylalanine or tryptophan, this CDR3 likely stems from a read error. V is TRBV4-2 and J is TRBJ2-7; D possibly corresponds to TRBD2 (7 bases). CDR3 length: 17 residues. CDR1 LGHNA and CDR2 YNFKEQ come from the germline V gene. CDR3 loop: CTSSQEGGAAFTYEQYS. CDR3 DNA sequence: TGTACCAGCAGCCAAGAAGGGGGGGCTGCCTTCACCTACGAGCAGTACTCC.

Concerning this clonotype itself: At one of its ends the junction is not consistent with the germline gene, which may arise from a read error. The chain links TRBV11-2 to TRBJ2-2, with a weak D call TRBD1 (6 bases). CDR1 is SGHAT, CDR2 FQNNGV, per germline. This CDR3 has 14 amino acids. CDR3 protein: CASSLGVDPGALFF. The CDR3 bases are TGTGCCAGCAGCTTAGGTGTAGATCCAGGGGCGCTGTTTTTT.

About this clonotype: Given a much more abundant clone one base away, this may be a read error. As DNA, the CDR3 is TGTGCCAGCAGCTTTACTAGCGCTGCGGCCAACGTCCTGACTTTC. This codes for CASSFTSAAANVLTF. The genes are TRBV7-3 and TRBJ2-6; 7 nucleotides line up with TRBD2. Germline values: CDR1 SGHTA, CDR2 FQGTGA. The CDR3 spans 15 residues. The ends lost 3 bases at V and 6 bases at J; junction bases unmatched: 5.